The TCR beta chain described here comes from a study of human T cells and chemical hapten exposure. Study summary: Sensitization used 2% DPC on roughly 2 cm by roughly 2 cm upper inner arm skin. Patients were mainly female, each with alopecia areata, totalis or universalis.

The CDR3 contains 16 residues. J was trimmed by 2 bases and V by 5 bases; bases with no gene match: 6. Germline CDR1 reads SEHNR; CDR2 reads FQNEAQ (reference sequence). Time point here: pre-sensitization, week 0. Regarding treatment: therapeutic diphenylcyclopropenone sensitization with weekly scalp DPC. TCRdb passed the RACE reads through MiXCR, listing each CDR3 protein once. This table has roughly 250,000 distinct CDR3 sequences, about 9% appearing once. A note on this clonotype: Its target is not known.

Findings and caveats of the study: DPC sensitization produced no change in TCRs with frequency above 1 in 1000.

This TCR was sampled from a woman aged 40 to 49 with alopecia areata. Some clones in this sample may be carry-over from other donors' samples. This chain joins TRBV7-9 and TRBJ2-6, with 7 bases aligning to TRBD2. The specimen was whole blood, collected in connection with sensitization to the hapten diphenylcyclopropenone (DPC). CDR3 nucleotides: TGTGCCAGCAGCCCCGGTGGGGGGGCTGGGGCCAACGTCCTGACTTTC. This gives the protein CASSPGGGAGANVLTF.